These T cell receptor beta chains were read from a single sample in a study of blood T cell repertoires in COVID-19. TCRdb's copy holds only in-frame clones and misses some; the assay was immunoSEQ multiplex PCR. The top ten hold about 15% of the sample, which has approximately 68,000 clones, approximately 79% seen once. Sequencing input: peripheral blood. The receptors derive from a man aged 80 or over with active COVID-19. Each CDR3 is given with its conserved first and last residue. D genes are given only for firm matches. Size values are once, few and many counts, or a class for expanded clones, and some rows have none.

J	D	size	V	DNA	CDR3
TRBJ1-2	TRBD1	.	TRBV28	TGTGCCACGCAGGGGGATTTGGGCTACACCTTC	CATQGDLGYTF
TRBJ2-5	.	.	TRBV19	TGTGCCAGTAGTACCGGACGGAGGATCCAAGAGACCCAGTACTTC	CASSTGRRIQETQYF
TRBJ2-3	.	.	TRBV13	TGTGCCAGCAGCTTACGGACTACCACAGATACGCAGTATTTT	CASSLRTTTDTQYF
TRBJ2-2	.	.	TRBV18	TGTGCCAGCTCACCACCGGAGCCGAACACCGGGGAGCTGTTTTTT	CASSPPEPNTGELFF
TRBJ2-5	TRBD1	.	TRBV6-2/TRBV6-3	TGTGCCAGCAGTTACGGGACAGGGGTTGGAGAGACCCAGTACTTC	CASSYGTGVGETQYF
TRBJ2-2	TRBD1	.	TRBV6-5	TGTGCCAGCAGATTACGGGACAGAAACACCGGGGAGCTGTTTTTT	CASRLRDRNTGELFF
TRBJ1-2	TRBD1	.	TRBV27	TGTGCCAGCAGTTCAGGGGGCTTCTATGGCTACACCTTC	CASSSGGFYGYTF
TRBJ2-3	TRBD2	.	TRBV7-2	TGTGCCAGCAGTTGGGGGGGACTGGCAGCAGATACGCAGTATTTT	CASSWGGLAADTQYF
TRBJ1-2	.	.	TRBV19	TGTGCCAGTAGTCCCGGGGGCTATGGCTACACCTTC	CASSPGGYGYTF
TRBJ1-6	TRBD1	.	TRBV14	TGTGCCAGCGCGGGACAGGGGTATTCACCCCTCCACTTT	CASAGQGYSPLHF
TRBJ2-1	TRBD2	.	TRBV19	TGTGCCAGTAGTATAGGAGGGACTAGCTCCTACAATGAGCAGTTCTTC	CASSIGGTSSYNEQFF
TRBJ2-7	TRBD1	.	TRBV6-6	TGTGCCAGCAGTTACGGACAGGGAGGTTCCTACGAGCAGTACTTC	CASSYGQGGSYEQYF
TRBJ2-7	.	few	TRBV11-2	TGTGCCAGCAGCCCCCCTTACCGAGGAAGGCCCTACGAGCAGTACTTC	CASSPPYRGRPYEQYF
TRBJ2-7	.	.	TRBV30	TGTGCCTGGAGTGTAGGGCAGGGCCCCTACGAGCAGTACTTC	CAWSVGQGPYEQYF
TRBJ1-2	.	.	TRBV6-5	TGTGCCAGCAATCGGCAGGGACTCTATGGCTACACCTTC	CASNRQGLYGYTF
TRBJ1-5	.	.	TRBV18	TGTGCCAGCTCACGACGGGACACCAATCAGCCCCAGCATTTT	CASSRRDTNQPQHF
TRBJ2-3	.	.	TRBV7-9	TGTGCCAGCAGCTCAAGTAGCGGCACAGATACGCAGTATTTT	CASSSSSGTDTQYF
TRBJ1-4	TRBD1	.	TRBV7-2	TGTGCCAGCAGCTTAGACAGGGGAAGTGGCGAAAAACTGTTTTTT	CASSLDRGSGEKLFF
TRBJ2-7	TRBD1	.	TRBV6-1	TGTGCCAGCAGCCTACAGGGGGCCTCCTACGAGCAGTACTTC	CASSLQGASYEQYF
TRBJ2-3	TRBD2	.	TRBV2	TGTGCCAGCAGTATTAGCGGGGTTGGGACAGATACGCAGTATTTT	CASSISGVGTDTQYF
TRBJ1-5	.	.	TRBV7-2	TGTGCCAGCAGCTTTAATCGGGGTCAGCCCCAGCATTTT	CASSFNRGQPQHF
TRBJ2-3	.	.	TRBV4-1	TGCGCCAGCAGCTACGGAACTAACACAGATACGCAGTATTTT	CASSYGTNTDTQYF
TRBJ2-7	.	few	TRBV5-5	TGTGCCAGCAGCTTGGAGGGAGAAGTATTCTACGAGCAGTACTTC	CASSLEGEVFYEQYF
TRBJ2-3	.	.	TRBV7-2	TGTGCCAGCAGCTTAGCGGTTGGAGTAGCCACAGATACGCAGTATTTT	CASSLAVGVATDTQYF
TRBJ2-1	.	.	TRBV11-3	TGTGCCAGCAGCTTAGGAGGGGGCAATGAGCAGTTCTTC	CASSLGGGNEQFF
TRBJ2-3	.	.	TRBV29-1	TGCAGCGTTGAAGAACCGTTAGAAGGGGGGGCGCAGTATTTT	CSVEEPLEGGAQYF
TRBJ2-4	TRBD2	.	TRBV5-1	TGCGCCAGCAGCGCAATCACTAGCGGGGGCCAAAACATTCAGTACTTC	CASSAITSGGQNIQYF
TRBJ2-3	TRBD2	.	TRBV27	TGTGCCAGCAGTACCCGGACTAGCGGAACAGATACGCAGTATTTT	CASSTRTSGTDTQYF
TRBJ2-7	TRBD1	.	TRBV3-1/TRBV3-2	TGTGCCAGCAGCCAAGGGATAGGACAGGGCCACTACGAGCAGTACTTC	CASSQGIGQGHYEQYF
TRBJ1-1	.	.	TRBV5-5	TGTGCCAGCGCCTTTTCCGGCGGGAACACTGAAGCTTTCTTT	CASAFSGGNTEAFF
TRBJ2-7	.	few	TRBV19	TGTGCCAGCGCGGGCTCTGGGGGCGCGACCTACGAGCAGTACTTC	CASAGSGGATYEQYF
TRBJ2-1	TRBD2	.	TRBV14	TGTGCCAGCAGCCAAGGAGCGACTAGCGGGAGGTGGTCCTACAATGAGCAGTTCTTC	CASSQGATSGRWSYNEQFF
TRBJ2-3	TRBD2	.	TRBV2	TGTGCCAGCAGTACCCGGACTAGCGGGAGCGGTACGCAGTATTTT	CASSTRTSGSGTQYF
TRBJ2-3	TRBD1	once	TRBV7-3	TGTGCCAGCAGCTTACCAGGGACAGGGATGCCAGATACGCAGTATTTT	CASSLPGTGMPDTQYF
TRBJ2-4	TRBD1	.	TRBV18	TGTGCCAGCTCACCAAGGCAAGGGGGCGCATTAAACATTCAGTACTTC	CASSPRQGGALNIQYF
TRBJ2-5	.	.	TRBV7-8	TGTGCCAGCAGCTTAGCGGCAGGGGAGACCCAGTACTTC	CASSLAAGETQYF
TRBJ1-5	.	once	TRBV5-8	TGTGCCAGCAGCTTGCCGGGGTTTAATCAGCCCCAGCATTTT	CASSLPGFNQPQHF
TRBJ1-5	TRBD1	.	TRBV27	TGTGCCAGCAGTCGCGGACAGGGAGACCAGCCCCAGCATTTT	CASSRGQGDQPQHF
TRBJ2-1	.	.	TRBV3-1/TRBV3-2	TGTGCCAGCAGCCAAGGACAGTCTCAGTTCTTC	CASSQGQSQFF
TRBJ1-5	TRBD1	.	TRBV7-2	TGTGCCAGCAGCTTGGGACAGAATAGCAATCAGCCCCAGCATTTT	CASSLGQNSNQPQHF
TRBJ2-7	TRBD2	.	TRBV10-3	TGTGCCATCAGTGATCCCGCTAGCGGGAGACCCCTCGAGCAGTACTTC	CAISDPASGRPLEQYF
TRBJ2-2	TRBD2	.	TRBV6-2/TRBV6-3	TGTGCCAGCAGTTTCTCCGGGACTACTTCCACCGGGGAGCTGTTTTTT	CASSFSGTTSTGELFF
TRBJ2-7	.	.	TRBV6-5	TGTGCCAGCAGTTCCAGGACAGTCAGGAACGAGCAGTACTTC	CASSSRTVRNEQYF
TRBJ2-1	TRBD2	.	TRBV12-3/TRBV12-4	TGTGCCAGCACTAAGCGGGAAAACAATGAGCAGTTCTTC	CASTKRENNEQFF
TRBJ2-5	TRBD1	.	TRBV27	TGTGCCAGCAGTTTATCTGGGACAGGGGGCACCCAGTACTTC	CASSLSGTGGTQYF
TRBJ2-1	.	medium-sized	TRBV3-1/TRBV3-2	TGTGCCAGCAGCCCGGACTTCTACAATGAGCAGTTCTTC	CASSPDFYNEQFF